This TCR beta chain was identified in a study of T cell responses to AZD1222 COVID-19 vaccine. Trimming took 4 bases from V and 2 from J; bases not matched to a gene: 17. CDR3 length: 20 residues. Germline CDR1 is MNHEY and CDR2 is SVGEGT. Study-wide findings and caveats: Spike-wide vaccine-associated CD4 TCRs dominated at 160-218 and 743-854.

The method was immunoSEQ multiplex PCR; TCRdb's version includes in-frame clones alone and lacks a portion of them. This table has roughly 100,000 clones, 75% to 90% appearing once. Concerning this clone itself: The antigen is unknown.

This specimen consisted of peripheral blood, obtained on day 0 of AZD1222 vaccination. The sequence was obtained from an adult in good health. The chain joins TRBV6-2 or TRBV6-3 to TRBJ2-3, with 11 positions matching TRBD2. The chain's CDR3 is CASSFVTGLAGLAVTDTQYF. The CDR3 DNA sequence: TGTGCCAGCAGTTTTGTTACCGGACTAGCGGGTCTCGCCGTCACAGATACGCAGTATTTT.